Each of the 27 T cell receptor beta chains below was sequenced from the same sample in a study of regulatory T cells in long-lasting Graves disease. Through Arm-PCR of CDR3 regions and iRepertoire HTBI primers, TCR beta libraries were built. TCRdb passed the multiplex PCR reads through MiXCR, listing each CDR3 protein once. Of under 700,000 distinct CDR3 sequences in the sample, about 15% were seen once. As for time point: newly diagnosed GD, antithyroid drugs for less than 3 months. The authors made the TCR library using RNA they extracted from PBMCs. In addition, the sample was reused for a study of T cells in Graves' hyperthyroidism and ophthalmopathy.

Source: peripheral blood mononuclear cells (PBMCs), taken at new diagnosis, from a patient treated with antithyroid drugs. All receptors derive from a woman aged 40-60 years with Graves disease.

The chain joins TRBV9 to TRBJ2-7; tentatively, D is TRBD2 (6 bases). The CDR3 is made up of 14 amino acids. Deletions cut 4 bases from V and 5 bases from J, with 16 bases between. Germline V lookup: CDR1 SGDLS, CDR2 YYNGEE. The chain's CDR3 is CASSTRTGDDEQYF. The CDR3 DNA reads TGTGCCAGCAGCACCCGGACGGGGGACGACGAGCAGTACTTC.

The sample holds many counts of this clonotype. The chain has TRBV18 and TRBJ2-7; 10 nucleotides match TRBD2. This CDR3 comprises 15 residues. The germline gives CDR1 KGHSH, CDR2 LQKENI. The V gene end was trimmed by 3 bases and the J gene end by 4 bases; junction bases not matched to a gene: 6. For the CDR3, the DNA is TGTGCCAGCTCACCTTCTGCTAGCGGGGGTTACGAGCAGTACTTC. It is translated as CASSPSASGGYEQYF.

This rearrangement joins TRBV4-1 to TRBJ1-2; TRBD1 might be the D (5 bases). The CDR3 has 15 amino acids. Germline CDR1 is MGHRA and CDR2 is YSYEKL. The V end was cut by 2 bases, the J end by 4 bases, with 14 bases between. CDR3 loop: CASSQIGRGAYGYTF. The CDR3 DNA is TGCGCCAGCAGCCAAATTGGGAGGGGCGCCTATGGCTACACCTTC.

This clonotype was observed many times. As DNA, the CDR3 is TGTGCCAGCAGCTTAACGAATCAGCCCCAGCATTTT. This sequence encodes CASSLTNQPQHF. The chain employs TRBV12-3 or TRBV12-4 and TRBJ1-5; D ambiguous. The CDR3 covers 12 residues. V lost 6 bases to trimming and J lost 4 bases, with 7 bases between them.

Here the CDR3 DNA reads TGTGCCAGCAGCTCTTGGCCAGACAACTATGGCTACACCTTC. This sequence encodes CASSSWPDNYGYTF. The V and J genes are TRBV7-9 and TRBJ1-2; no clear D gene. The V end was cut by 4 bases, the J end by 2 bases, with 11 bases between. CDR1 and CDR2 (germline): SEHNR, FQNEAQ (reference sequence). The CDR3 consists of 14 residues.

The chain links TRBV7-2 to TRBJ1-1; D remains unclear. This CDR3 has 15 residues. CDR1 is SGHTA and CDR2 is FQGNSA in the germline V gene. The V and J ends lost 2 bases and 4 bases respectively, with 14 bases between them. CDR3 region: CASSLFLDPGTEAFF. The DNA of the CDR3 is TGTGCCAGCAGCTTATTTTTAGACCCGGGCACTGAAGCTTTCTTT. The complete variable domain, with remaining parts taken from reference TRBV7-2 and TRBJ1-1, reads GAGVSQSPSNKVTEKGKDVELRCDPISGHTALYWYRQSLGQGLEFLIYFQGNSAPDKSGLPSDRFSAERTGGSVSTLTIQRTQQEDSAVYLCASSLFLDPGTEAFFGQGTRLTVV.

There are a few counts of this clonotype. CDR3 nucleotides: TGTGCCAGTAGTATGGAGGCCGCTGAGCAGTTCTTC. It translates to CASSMEAAEQFF. This chain connects TRBV19 to TRBJ2-1; the D gene is possibly TRBD2 (5 bases). This CDR3 has 12 residues. Germline CDR1 is LNHDA and CDR2 is SQIVND (reference sequence). Trimming removed 3 bases from V and 9 bases from J, with 9 bases in between.

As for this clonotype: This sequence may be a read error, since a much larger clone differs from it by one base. CDR3 coding DNA: TGTGCCAGCGGTTGGGCCCTCCAAGAGACCCAGTACTTC. This codes for CASGWALQETQYF. The chain is built from TRBV2 and TRBJ2-4; no definite D call. The J call could be wrong; TRBJ2-5 is a better fit for the DNA end. This CDR3 has 13 residues. CDR1 is SNHLY and CDR2 is FYNNEI in the germline V gene.

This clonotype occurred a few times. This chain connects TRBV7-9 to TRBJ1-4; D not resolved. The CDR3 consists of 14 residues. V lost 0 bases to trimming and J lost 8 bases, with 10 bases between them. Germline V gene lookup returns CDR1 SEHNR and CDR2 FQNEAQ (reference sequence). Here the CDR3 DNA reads TGTGCCAGCAGCTTAGCAGGGTTGGGAGAAAAACTGTTTTTT. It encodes CASSLAGLGEKLFF.

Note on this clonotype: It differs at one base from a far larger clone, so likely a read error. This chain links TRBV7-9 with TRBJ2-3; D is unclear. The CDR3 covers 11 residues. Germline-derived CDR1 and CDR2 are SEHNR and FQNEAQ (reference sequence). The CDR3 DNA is TGTGCCAGCAGCTTACTAGATAGGCAGTATTTT. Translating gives CASSLLDRQYF.

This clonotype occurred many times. The CDR3 coding sequence is TGTGCCAGCAGCTTATCGTCGGTAGGCATGAACACTGAAGCTTTCTTT. It is translated as CASSLSSVGMNTEAFF. The chain uses TRBV7-2 and TRBJ1-1; no reliable D call. Germline CDR1 SGHTA, CDR2 FQGNSA. V shed 2 bases and J shed 0 bases, with 13 bases lying between them. The CDR3 is made up of 16 amino acids.

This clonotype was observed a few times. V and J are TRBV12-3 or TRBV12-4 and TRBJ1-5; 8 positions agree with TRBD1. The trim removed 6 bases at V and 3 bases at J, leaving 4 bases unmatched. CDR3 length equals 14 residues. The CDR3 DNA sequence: TGTGCCAGCAGCCGGGGACAGGTCAATCAGCCCCAGCATTTT. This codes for CASSRGQVNQPQHF.

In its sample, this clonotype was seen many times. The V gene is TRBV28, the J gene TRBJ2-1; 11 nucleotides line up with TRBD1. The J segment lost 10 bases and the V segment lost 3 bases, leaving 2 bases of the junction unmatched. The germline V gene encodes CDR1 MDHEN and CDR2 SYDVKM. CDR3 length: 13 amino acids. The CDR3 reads CASSLGQGGEQFF. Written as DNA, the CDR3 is TGTGCCAGCAGTTTGGGACAGGGGGGGGAGCAGTTCTTC.

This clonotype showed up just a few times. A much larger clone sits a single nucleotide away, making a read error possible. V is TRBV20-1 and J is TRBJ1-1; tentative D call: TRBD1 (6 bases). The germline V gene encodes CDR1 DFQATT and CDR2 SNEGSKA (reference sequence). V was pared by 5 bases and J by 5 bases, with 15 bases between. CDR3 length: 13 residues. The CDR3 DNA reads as TGCAGTGCTCCGATAGGGAGGGGGACTGAAGCTTTCTTT. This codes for CSAPIGRGTEAFF.

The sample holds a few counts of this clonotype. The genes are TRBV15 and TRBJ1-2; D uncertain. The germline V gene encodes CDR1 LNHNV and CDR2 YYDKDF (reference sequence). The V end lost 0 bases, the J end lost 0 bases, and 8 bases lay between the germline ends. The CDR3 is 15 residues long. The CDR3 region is CATSRDLAANYGYTF. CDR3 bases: TGTGCCACCAGCAGAGATTTAGCTGCTAACTATGGCTACACCTTC.

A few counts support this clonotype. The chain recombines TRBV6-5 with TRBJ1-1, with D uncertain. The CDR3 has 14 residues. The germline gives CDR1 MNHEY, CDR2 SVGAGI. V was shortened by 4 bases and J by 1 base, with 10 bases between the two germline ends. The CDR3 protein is CASSFQAGNTEAFF. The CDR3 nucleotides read TGTGCCAGCAGTTTTCAGGCAGGGAACACTGAAGCTTTCTTT.

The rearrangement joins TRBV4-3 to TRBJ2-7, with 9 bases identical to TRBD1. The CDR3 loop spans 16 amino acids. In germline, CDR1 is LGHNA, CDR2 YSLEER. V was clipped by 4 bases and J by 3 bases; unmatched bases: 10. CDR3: CASSPNPGQGFYEQYF. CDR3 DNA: TGCGCCAGCAGCCCGAACCCCGGACAGGGGTTCTACGAGCAGTACTTC.

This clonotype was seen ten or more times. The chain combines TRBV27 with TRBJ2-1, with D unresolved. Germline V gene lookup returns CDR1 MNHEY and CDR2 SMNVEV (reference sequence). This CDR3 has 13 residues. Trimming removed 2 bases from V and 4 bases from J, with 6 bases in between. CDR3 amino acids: CASSLKSYNEQFF. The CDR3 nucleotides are TGTGCCAGCAGTTTAAAGAGTTACAATGAGCAGTTCTTC.

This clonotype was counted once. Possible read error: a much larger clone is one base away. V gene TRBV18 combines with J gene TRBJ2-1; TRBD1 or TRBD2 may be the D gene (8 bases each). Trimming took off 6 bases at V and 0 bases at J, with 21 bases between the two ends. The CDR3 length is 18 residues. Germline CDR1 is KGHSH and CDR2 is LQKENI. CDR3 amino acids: CASSDRGSGGHSYNEQFF. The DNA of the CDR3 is TGTGCCAGCTCCGACAGGGGAAGCGGGGGACACTCCTACAATGAGCAGTTCTTC.

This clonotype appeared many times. The CDR3 spells CASSDNGANVLTF. The CDR3 nucleotides are TGTGCCAGCAGTGATAATGGGGCCAACGTCCTGACTTTC. The chain employs TRBV2 and TRBJ2-6; D call uncertain. Trimming left V 3 bases short and J 3 bases short, with 3 bases between. The germline gives CDR1 SNHLY, CDR2 FYNNEI. The CDR3 extends over 13 amino acids.

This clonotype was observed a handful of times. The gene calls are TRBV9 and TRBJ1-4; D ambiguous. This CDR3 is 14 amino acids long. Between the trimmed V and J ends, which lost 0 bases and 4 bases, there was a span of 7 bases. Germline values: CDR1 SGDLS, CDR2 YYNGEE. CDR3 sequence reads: CASSVEGRNEKLFF. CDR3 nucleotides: TGTGCCAGCAGCGTAGAAGGGCGTAATGAAAAACTGTTTTTT.

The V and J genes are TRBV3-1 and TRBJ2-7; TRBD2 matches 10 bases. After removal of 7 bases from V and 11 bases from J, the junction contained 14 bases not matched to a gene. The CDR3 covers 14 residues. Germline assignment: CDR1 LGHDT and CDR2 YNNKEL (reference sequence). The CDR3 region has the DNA TGTGCCAGCACCCCTGGACTAGCGGAGCCCGTGGAGTACTTC. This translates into CASTPGLAEPVEYF.

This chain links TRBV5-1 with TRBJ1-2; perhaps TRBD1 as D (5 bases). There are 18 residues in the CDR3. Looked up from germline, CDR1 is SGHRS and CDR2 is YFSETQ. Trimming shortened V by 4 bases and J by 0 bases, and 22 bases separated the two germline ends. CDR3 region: CASSPGWELAGANYGYTF. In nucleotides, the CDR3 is TGCGCCAGCAGCCCGGGATGGGAGCTAGCGGGGGCTAACTATGGCTACACCTTC. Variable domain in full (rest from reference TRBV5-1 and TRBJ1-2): KAGVTQTPRYLIKTRGQQVTLSCSPISGHRSVSWYQQTPGQGLQFLFEYFSETQRNKGNFPGRFSGRQFSNSRSEMNVSTLELGDSALYLCASSPGWELAGANYGYTFGSGTRLTVV.

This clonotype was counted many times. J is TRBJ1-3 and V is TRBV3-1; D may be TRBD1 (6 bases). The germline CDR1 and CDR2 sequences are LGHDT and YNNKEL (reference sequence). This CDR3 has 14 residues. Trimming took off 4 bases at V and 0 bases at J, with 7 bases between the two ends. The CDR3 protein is CASSRGASGNTIYF. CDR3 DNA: TGTGCCAGCAGCCGGGGGGCCTCTGGAAACACCATATATTTT. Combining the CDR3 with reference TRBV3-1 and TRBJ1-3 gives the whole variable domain DTAVSQTPKYLVTQMGNDKSIKCEQNLGHDTMYWYKQDSKKFLKIMFSYNNKELIINETVPNRFSPKSPDKAHLNLHINSLELGDSAVYFCASSRGASGNTIYFGEGSWLTVV.

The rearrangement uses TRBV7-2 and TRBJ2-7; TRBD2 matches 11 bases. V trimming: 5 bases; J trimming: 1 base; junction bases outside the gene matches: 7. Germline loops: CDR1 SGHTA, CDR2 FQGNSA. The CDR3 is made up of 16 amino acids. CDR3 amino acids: CASSPVTSGASYEQYF. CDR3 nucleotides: TGTGCCAGCAGCCCCGTGACTAGCGGGGCTTCCTACGAGCAGTACTTC.

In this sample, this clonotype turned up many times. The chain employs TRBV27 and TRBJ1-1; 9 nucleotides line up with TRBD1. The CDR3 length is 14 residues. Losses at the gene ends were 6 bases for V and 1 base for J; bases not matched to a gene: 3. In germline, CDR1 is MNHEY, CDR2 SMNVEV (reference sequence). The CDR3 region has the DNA TGTGCCAGCAGAATGACAGGGGGGAACACTGAAGCTTTCTTT. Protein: CASRMTGGNTEAFF.

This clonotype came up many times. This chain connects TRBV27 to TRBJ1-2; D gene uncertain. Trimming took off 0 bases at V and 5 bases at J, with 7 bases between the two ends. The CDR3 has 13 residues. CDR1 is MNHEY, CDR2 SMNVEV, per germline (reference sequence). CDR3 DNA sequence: TGTGCCAGCAGTTTATCGCCAGCTTATGGCTACACCTTC. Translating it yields CASSLSPAYGYTF.